Included here is one T cell receptor (beta chain) sequence, with context. This clonotype came up many times. This receptor's antigen is unknown. Qualities for individual bases were not recorded, and no much larger clone is one base off. This entry belongs to a study of neurological immune-mediated disorders (dated by TCRdb to between 2019 and 2020). Looking at the study overall: Among the roughly 34 multiple sclerosis patients, relapsing-remitting MS was present in around 31 and secondary progressive MS was present in 3. The cohort was made up of 65 to 75 subjects, consisting of about 14 HAM/TSP patients, approximately 35 multiple sclerosis patients and 20 healthy controls. The approximately 99 TCR-beta libraries included longitudinal samples, technical triplicates and paired sorted CD4+ and CD8+ T-cell subsets alongside PBMC samples. Peripheral blood TCR-beta repertoires from HTLV-I-associated myelopathy (HAM/TSP) patients, multiple sclerosis patients and healthy controls were compared by UMI-based sequencing. Overall results and qualifications from the work: The MS cluster showed no association with clinical or MRI features, and the authors stated that larger cohorts are needed. Across subjects, expanded clones never shared an identical CDR3 amino acid sequence, which suggests that the TCR-beta repertoires in every group were private. TCR clonal expansion was highest in HAM/TSP patients and lowest in MS patients, with MS patients falling below even healthy controls. Phylogenetic analysis grouped repertoires from 18 of 34 MS patients into a cluster of related CDR3 sequences, suggesting a possible repertoire-level signature.

For unsorted PBMC libraries, 2 million PBMCs were used after storage in RNAlater at -80 degrees C until RNA extraction. The multiple sclerosis patients were enrolled in a US clinical protocol that evaluated disease progression with magnetic resonance imaging. PBMCs were separated from peripheral blood using Ficoll-Hypaque density gradient centrifugation and then cryopreserved in liquid nitrogen. Spanning cysteine to phenylalanine, the CDR3 consists of 12 amino acids. Only the CDR3 part of the read is kept: 36 bases, read in frame from the first base. CDR1 and CDR2, looked up from the germline V gene (reference sequence), are SGHKS and YYEKEE. The junction shows trimming of 7 bases on V and 5 bases on J, plus 12 bases between the germline ends. cDNA was synthesized by template-switch 5'RACE using a primer with a 10-nucleotide random unique molecular identifier that tagged each TCR transcript. Over 170 million TCR-beta sequences, covering 15-18 subjects, were produced in each sequencing run. Total RNA was extracted with the RNeasy kit. The KAPA Real-time Library Amplification kit was used to amplify TCR-beta VDJ regions with primers targeting the TCR constant region and the 5'RACE anchor. A first PCR added sample indexes and Illumina adaptors, after which a second PCR increased the library yield. After Ampure bead purification, the TCR product of roughly 650 bp was size-selected on a 2% E-gel SizeSelection system. Library quality was checked on a Bioanalyzer, concentration was measured with Qubit, and libraries were quantified with the Kapa Library Quantification kit before pooling. An Illumina HiSeq 2500 sequenced the libraries paired-end 2 x 150 bp. To increase sequence diversity, roughly 24-31% phiX was spiked into each library pool. In the source study's methods: Quality-filtered reads were processed with the UMI-based MiGEC pipeline, which removed over 75% of raw TCR sequences during error correction. IMGT germline references were used for alignment of VDJ genes, and clonotypes were defined by a unique CDR3 amino acid sequence together with V-J genes. Clonal expansion, Shannon diversity and CDR3 relatedness (CalcPairwiseDistances, ClusterSamples) were evaluated with VDJtools, and phylogenetic trees were built with CLCbio workbench. Using coefficient-of-variation modelling across technical triplicates, the study counted a clone as expanded if it had at least 8 unique UMIs. Starting from the raw public reads, TCRdb applied fastp trimming at Q25, assembled clones with MiXCR and retained in-frame beta chains. Rows are unified per CDR3 protein, each entry keeping the most common DNA and genes. None of the V and J calls come from the authors' own analysis; TCRdb made them. Across this sample there are about 53,000 distinct CDR3 sequences, with roughly 3.3% seen only once. The top ten clonotypes cover approximately 3.3% of the sample.

Input material: PBMCs. The sequence was collected from a woman aged 25 to 45 with multiple sclerosis. This sequence uses TRBV5-5 and TRBJ2-5; matching of 5 bases hints at TRBD1 as the D gene. The sequence in DNA is TGTGCCAGCGGCAGGGCTATGGAGACCCAGTACTTC. It translates as CASGRAMETQYF.